This section outlines one TCR beta chain sequence together with its context. The antigen remains unidentified. Distinct nucleotide sequences in the sample also encode this CDR3. These data come from a study of shared clonotypes between healthy human individuals. Study-level results: A few donors held about 4.5% of naive CD4 clonotypes in common. Naive subsets tended to show greater estimated richness than memory subsets.

From CD4+ cells came CD45RA+ naive and CD45RA-negative memory subsets. The assay was carried out at the deep level. Produced via immunoSEQ multiplex PCR; TCRdb's table is partial and in-frame only. The table records more than 2,000,000 clones, approximately 93% of them present only once. Germline values: CDR1 SGHTA, CDR2 FQGTGA. V was cut by 5 bases and J by 0 bases, with 8 bases left in between. This CDR3 has 14 amino acids. The source is a man aged 18 to 35 in good health. Some clones in this sample may be carry-over from other donors' samples. The chain combines TRBV7-3 with TRBJ2-1; perhaps TRBD2 as D (6 bases). Sequencing input: naive CD4+ T cells from PBMCs. The subset is: CD45RA+ positively selected. This chain's CDR3 is CASSPGSSYNEQFF. CDR3 DNA: TGTGCCAGCAGCCCCGGGAGCTCCTACAATGAGCAGTTCTTC.